The clone carrying this TCR beta chain was recorded only once. The protocol was immunoSEQ multiplex PCR, while the TCRdb copy is restricted to in-frame clones and leaves out a portion. The sample gives around 150,000 clones, 90% of which show up once; 3.4% is in the top ten. The data derive from a study of T cell responses to AZD1222 COVID-19 vaccine. CDR1 is SGHRS, CDR2 YFSETQ, per germline. The length of the CDR3 is 17 residues. Trimming removed 0 bases at V and 5 bases at J, with 20 bases between. This clonotype was sampled from an adult in good health. The V and J genes are TRBV5-1 and TRBJ1-2, with a tentative D call TRBD1 (6 bases). Source: peripheral blood, taken on day 0 of AZD1222 vaccination. The chain's CDR3 is CASSLEDGGLTQYGYTF. CDR3 bases: TGCGCCAGCAGCTTGGAAGATGGGGGCCTAACTCAATATGGCTACACCTTC.